The 9 T cell receptor beta chains given below trace back to one sample, sequenced in a study of blood T cell repertoires in COVID-19. TCRdb's table, derived via immunoSEQ multiplex PCR, lists solely in-frame clones and lacks some. The repertoire holds about 380,000 clones, about 80% seen once, with 0.85% to 1.3% in the top ten. The sample was peripheral blood. These receptors were collected from a human donor with acute or convalescent COVID-19. The donor label of this sample is uncertain.

The rearrangement links TRBV7-9 to TRBJ1-2, with 11 bases identical to TRBD1. V lost 5 bases to trimming and J lost 6 bases; unmatched junction nucleotides: 5. Per germline, CDR1 SEHNR and CDR2 FQNEAQ (reference sequence). The CDR3 spans 14 residues. CDR3 sequence reads: CASSVDRGRNGYTF. The CDR3 DNA follows: TGTGCCAGCAGCGTGGACAGGGGGCGTAATGGCTACACCTTC.

The chain couples TRBV11-2 to TRBJ2-2, with a weak D call TRBD1 (6 bases). V was pared by 0 bases and J by 6 bases, with 8 bases between. The germline V gene encodes CDR1 SGHAT and CDR2 FQNNGV. This CDR3 is built from 14 residues. CDR3 sequence (DNA): TGTGCCAGCAGCTTAGACAGGGGCGCCGGGGAGCTGTTTTTT. Translated: CASSLDRGAGELFF.

The CDR3 sequence is CASRIQGSIQYF. In DNA, the CDR3 is TGTGCCAGCAGGATACAGGGAAGCATTCAGTACTTC. The V call is TRBV12-3 or TRBV12-4, the J call TRBJ2-4; a weak D match, TRBD1 (6 bases). Trimming removed 6 bases at V and 9 bases at J, with 12 bases between. The CDR3 covers 12 residues.

This rearrangement joins TRBV10-3 to TRBJ1-1; TRBD1 aligns across 7 bases. With V trimmed by 10 bases and J by 0 bases, 5 bases remained unmatched. Looked up from germline, CDR1 is ENHRY and CDR2 is SYGVKD. The CDR3 loop spans 13 amino acids. The CDR3 nucleotides are TGTGCCACAGGGGGGCAAATGAACACTGAAGCTTTCTTT. Translated: CATGGQMNTEAFF.

This chain joins TRBV14 and TRBJ2-1; 8 nucleotides match TRBD2. Germline loops: CDR1 SGHDN, CDR2 FVKESK. The trim removed 4 bases at V and 6 bases at J, leaving 11 bases unmatched. This CDR3 spans 16 amino acids. The CDR3: CASSLGWSGSGNEQFF. CDR3 sequence (DNA): TGTGCCAGCAGCCTTGGGTGGAGCGGGAGCGGCAATGAGCAGTTCTTC.

The DNA for the CDR3 is TGTGCCAGCAGCCGACAGGGTAGCAATCAGCCCCAGCATTTT. Protein product: CASSRQGSNQPQHF. This chain uses TRBV3-1 (or the pseudogene TRBV3-2) with TRBJ1-5; TRBD1 aligns across 7 bases. The CDR3 extends over 14 amino acids. From germline, CDR1 is LGHDT and CDR2 YNNKEL (reference sequence). V dropped 4 bases and J dropped 0; count of bases not matched to a gene: 0.

In this sample, this clone turned up a few times. The rearrangement uses TRBV6-5 and TRBJ1-3; D is unresolved. CDR1 is MNHEY and CDR2 is SVGAGI in the germline V gene. V was shortened by 8 bases and J by 4 bases, with 12 bases between the two germline ends. The CDR3 consists of 13 residues. The CDR3, as DNA: TGTGCCAGCTCTATCACCCCGGGAAACACCATATATTTT. Residues: CASSITPGNTIYF.

This clone was seen a single time. The rearrangement joins TRBV25-1 to TRBJ2-1; 11 nucleotides agree with TRBD2. With 5 bases clipped from V and 8 bases from J, the junction kept 8 bases outside the gene matches. The germline gives CDR1 MGHDK, CDR2 SYGVNS. This CDR3 region has 15 residues. In DNA form, the CDR3 reads TGTGCCAGCAGTCCCATAGCGGGGGGGCTTCATGAGCAGTTCTTC. As protein: CASSPIAGGLHEQFF.

The gene calls are TRBV18 and TRBJ1-2; D not resolved. V lost 1 base to trimming and J lost 10 bases, with 31 bases between them. The CDR3 runs to 19 residues. Looked up from germline, CDR1 is KGHSH and CDR2 is LQKENI. The CDR3 DNA reads as TGTGCCAGCTCACCACTTAACAGTGTTACACGACGCACCGATGAAGCCTACACCTTC. Translated, it gives CASSPLNSVTRRTDEAYTF.